These 27 T cell receptor beta chains originate from one sample sequenced in a study of cytomegalovirus exposure and HLA in healthy donors. Researchers ran the PCR with 60 Vbeta and 13 Jbeta primers. Data came from immunoSEQ multiplex PCR; TCRdb stores just in-frame clones and leaves some out. The data show about 180,000 clones, almost 85% seen once. The material sequenced was PBMCs. The receptor source for this set is a woman aged 50 to 60 in good health and CMV-seronegative.

The chain has TRBV6-5 and TRBJ2-5; D is possibly TRBD1 (6 bases). Judging by the DNA end, TRBJ2-7 fits better; the J call may be wrong. The CDR3 sequence is 16 residues long. Germline V gene lookup returns CDR1 MNHEY and CDR2 SVGAGI. DNA for the CDR3: TGTGCCAGCAGTTACTCGATCATCAGGGGAGCGTACGAGCAGTACTTC. Its protein is CASSYSIIRGAYEQYF.

The chain uses TRBV28 and TRBJ2-7; D is unclear. This CDR3 is built from 12 residues. Trimming stripped 6 bases from V and 13 bases from J, with 19 bases between. The germline CDR1 and CDR2 sequences are MDHEN and SYDVKM. The CDR3 loop reads CASRLTTTDFYF. The CDR3 DNA is TGTGCCAGCAGATTAACTACGACTGACTTCTACTTC.

The V call is TRBV18, the J call TRBJ2-7; D call uncertain. Looked up from germline, CDR1 is KGHSH and CDR2 is LQKENI. Trimming took off 6 bases at V and 6 bases at J, with 21 bases between the two ends. CDR3 length equals 15 residues. The CDR3 sequence: CASSRTGTQVAEQYF. CDR3 bases: TGTGCCAGCTCTCGAACCGGTACCCAAGTCGCCGAGCAGTACTTC.

The V gene is TRBV7-2, the J gene TRBJ1-5, with D hard to call. Germline CDR1 reads SGHTA; CDR2 reads FQGNSA. CDR3 length: 12 amino acids. V was shortened by 5 bases and J by 7 bases, with 9 bases between the two germline ends. The CDR3 nucleotides are TGTGCCAGCAGCCCCGGGTGGCAGCCCCAGCATTTT. Its protein is CASSPGWQPQHF.

V and J are TRBV29-1 and TRBJ2-1, with D possibly matching TRBD2 (5 bases). The CDR3 loop spans 13 amino acids. CDR1 is SQVTM, CDR2 ANQGSEA, per germline. Trimming removed 4 bases at V and 6 bases at J, with 13 bases between. The CDR3 DNA is TGCAGCGTTGTCCCGCTAGCTGGCAATGAGCAGTTCTTC. It is translated as CSVVPLAGNEQFF.

This sequence joins TRBV18 and TRBJ1-1, with no clear D. The CDR3 covers 17 residues. CDR1 KGHSH and CDR2 LQKENI come from the germline V gene. V lost 0 bases to trimming and J lost 4 bases, with 18 bases between them. The CDR3 DNA follows: TGTGCCAGCTCACCACCTGGTAGTTTGAGGGATGGCACTGAAGCTTTCTTT. As protein: CASSPPGSLRDGTEAFF.

The rearrangement uses TRBV6-1 and TRBJ2-7; D ambiguous. Germline V gene data show CDR1 as MNHNS and CDR2 as SASEGT. The CDR3 is 13 residues long. Deletions cut 2 bases from V and 3 bases from J, with 8 bases between. The CDR3 region is CASSELTDYEQYF. The CDR3, as DNA: TGTGCCAGCAGTGAACTAACCGACTACGAGCAGTACTTC.

This chain links TRBV5-6 with TRBJ2-1; D is possibly TRBD1 (6 bases). This CDR3 contains 16 residues. Trimming left V 2 bases short and J 0 bases short, with 12 bases between. Germline V CDR1 and CDR2: SGHDT, YYEEEE. In DNA, the CDR3 is TGTGCCAGCAGCTTTGACAGGACAAGCTCCTACAATGAGCAGTTCTTC. Translation gives CASSFDRTSSYNEQFF.

J is TRBJ2-1 and V is TRBV25-1; D might be TRBD1 (5 bases). Germline CDR1 reads MGHDK; CDR2 reads SYGVNS. This CDR3 has 18 residues. Trimming cost V 6 bases and J 0 bases, with 21 bases left between them. CDR3 loop: CASRTHGIRGTSYNEQFF. The CDR3 coding sequence is TGTGCCAGCAGGACCCACGGAATAAGGGGCACCTCCTACAATGAGCAGTTCTTC.

The chain is built from TRBV6-5 and TRBJ1-4, with 9 bases lining up with TRBD1. Germline V lookup: CDR1 MNHEY, CDR2 SVGAGI. The CDR3 is made up of 15 amino acids. With 6 bases clipped from V and 5 bases from J, the junction kept 7 bases outside the gene matches. The CDR3 DNA is TGTGCCAGCAGCAACACACAGGGGGCGAATGAAAAACTGTTTTTT. Its protein is CASSNTQGANEKLFF.

J is TRBJ2-7 and V is TRBV5-6; tentative D call: TRBD2 (5 bases). Germline CDR1 and CDR2: SGHDT and YYEEEE. V lost 1 base to trimming and J lost 5 bases, with 10 bases between them. The CDR3 spans 13 residues. Here the CDR3 DNA reads TGTGCCAGCAGCTTGCGTCGAGGGCACGAGCAGTACTTC. Translated: CASSLRRGHEQYF. Combining the CDR3 with reference TRBV5-6 and TRBJ2-7 gives the whole variable domain DAGVTQSPTHLIKTRGQQVTLRCSPKSGHDTVSWYQQALGQGPQFIFQYYEEEERQRGNFPDRFSGHQFPNYSSELNVNALLLGDSALYLCASSLRRGHEQYFGPGTRLTVT.

The chain couples TRBV15 to TRBJ1-1; maybe TRBD1 (6 bases). Trimming cost V 1 base and J 0 bases, with 12 bases left between them. This CDR3 has 16 residues. Germline lookup yields CDR1 LNHNV and CDR2 YYDKDF (reference sequence). CDR3 DNA: TGTGCCACCAGCAGAGCGCCAGGGGAGATGAACACTGAAGCTTTCTTT. It codes for CATSRAPGEMNTEAFF.

The genes are TRBV28 and TRBJ1-1; 11 nucleotides align to TRBD1. V shed 2 bases and J 8 bases; nucleotides not matched to a gene: 4. Germline-derived CDR1 and CDR2 are MDHEN and SYDVKM. The CDR3 sequence is 14 residues long. The CDR3 nucleotides read TGTGCCAGCAGTTTAGGACAGGGGGCATCCGAAGCTTTCTTT. It translates to CASSLGQGASEAFF.

The chain carries TRBV5-1 and TRBJ1-1, with 7 bases fitting TRBD1. The J segment lost 0 bases and the V segment lost 4 bases, leaving 6 bases of the junction unmatched. Germline V gene sequence: CDR1 SGHRS, CDR2 YFSETQ. The CDR3 totals 15 residues. CDR3 in amino acids: CASSVQGPLNTEAFF. The CDR3 DNA is TGCGCCAGCAGCGTACAGGGGCCCTTGAACACTGAAGCTTTCTTT.

This chain's CDR3 is CASSVTSGRGTGELFF. CDR3 nucleotide sequence: TGTGCCAGCAGCGTCACTAGCGGGAGAGGCACCGGGGAGCTGTTTTTT. The chain joins TRBV9 to TRBJ2-2; TRBD2 matches 11 bases. With V trimmed by 2 bases and J by 4 bases, 4 bases remained unmatched. This CDR3 spans 16 amino acids. In germline, CDR1 is SGDLS, CDR2 YYNGEE.

The rearrangement joins TRBV2 to TRBJ2-1; TRBD2 matches 10 bases. Losses at the gene ends were 7 bases for V and 4 bases for J; bases not matched to a gene: 10. This CDR3 has 16 amino acids. Germline values: CDR1 SNHLY, CDR2 FYNNEI. The CDR3 is CASTGQGLAKYNEQFF. The CDR3 DNA follows: TGTGCCAGCACCGGTCAGGGACTAGCGAAATACAATGAGCAGTTCTTC.

Here the CDR3 DNA reads TGTGCCAGCAGCATGCGACTAGCGGGGGGACAGAATGAGCAGTTCTTC. Protein sequence: CASSMRLAGGQNEQFF. The rearrangement links TRBV9 to TRBJ2-1, with 13 bases fitting TRBD2. Germline V gives CDR1 SGDLS, CDR2 YYNGEE. CDR3 length equals 16 residues. With V trimmed by 4 bases and J by 7 bases, 8 bases remained unmatched.

This clone is a singleton in its sample. The chain carries TRBV30 and TRBJ1-1; TRBD1 matches 7 bases. The germline CDR1 and CDR2 sequences are GTSNPN and SVGIG (reference sequence). The CDR3 extends over 13 amino acids. V lost 4 bases to trimming and J lost 4 bases; unmatched junction nucleotides: 6. Here the CDR3 DNA reads TGTGCCTGGAATAGGGGGCCGGGCACTGAAGCTTTCTTT. It codes for CAWNRGPGTEAFF.

This rearrangement joins TRBV5-4 to TRBJ2-5; TRBD1 agrees at 10 bases. V lost 3 bases, J lost 5 bases, and 10 bases stayed unmatched. Per germline, CDR1 SGHNT and CDR2 YYREEE (reference sequence). This CDR3 has 16 residues. This CDR3 reads CASSSQLTGGRETQYF. The CDR3 DNA sequence: TGTGCCAGCAGCTCACAATTGACAGGGGGCAGGGAGACCCAGTACTTC.

V gene TRBV28 combines with J gene TRBJ1-5; 11 bases fit TRBD1. The length of the CDR3 is 16 residues. Germline-derived CDR1 and CDR2 are MDHEN and SYDVKM. J lost 5 bases, V lost 4 bases, and 7 bases had no gene match. The CDR3 nucleotides are TGTGCCAGCAGTTCCGATCGGGACAGGGGGGATCAGCCCCAGCATTTT. Amino acid sequence: CASSSDRDRGDQPQHF. The full variable domain, rest sourced from reference TRBV28 and TRBJ1-5, is DVKVTQSSRYLVKRTGEKVFLECVQDMDHENMFWYRQDPGLGLRLIYFSYDVKMKEKGDIPEGYSVSREKKERFSLILESASTNQTSMYLCASSSDRDRGDQPQHFGDGTRLSIL.

This sequence joins TRBV4-3 and TRBJ2-7; D unclear. The CDR3 totals 18 residues. Trimming cost V 0 bases and J 4 bases, with 22 bases left between them. Per the germline V gene, CDR1 is LGHNA and CDR2 is YSLEER. The CDR3 loop reads CASSQDFSPGIPKYEQYF. The CDR3, as DNA: TGCGCCAGCAGCCAAGATTTCTCCCCAGGAATTCCGAAGTACGAGCAGTACTTC.

The V and J genes are TRBV25-1 and TRBJ2-3, with a possible D match to TRBD1 (6 bases). The length of the CDR3 is 15 residues. V was trimmed by 4 bases and J by 4 bases, leaving 15 bases between them. The germline gives CDR1 MGHDK, CDR2 SYGVNS. Here the CDR3 DNA reads TGTGCCAGCAGTGTTGGGGTAGGGGGAGCAGATACGCAGTATTTT. Translation gives CASSVGVGGADTQYF.

The chain is built from TRBV2 and TRBJ2-7; 9 bases fit TRBD1. Trimming took 6 bases from V and 2 from J; bases not matched to a gene: 2. CDR3 length: 13 residues. CDR1 is SNHLY and CDR2 is FYNNEI in the germline V gene. CDR3 DNA sequence: TGTGCCAGCAGAGACAGGGGGGCCTACGAGCAGTACTTC. Its protein is CASRDRGAYEQYF.

The V call is TRBV21-1, the J call TRBJ2-1; TRBD2 was called by the table and not checked on the DNA. TRBV21-1 is designated a pseudogene. This CDR3 has 19 amino acids. The CDR3 bases are TGTGCCAGCAGCAAAAAACTCAGGAGGGGACTAGCGCATTACAATGAGCAGTTCTTC. Translation gives CASSKKLRRGLAHYNEQFF.

The chain has TRBV5-6 and TRBJ1-4, with TRBD1 matching over 11 bases. Germline trimming cut 0 bases from V and 8 bases from J; bases unmatched to any gene: 3. CDR1 SGHDT and CDR2 YYEEEE come from the germline V gene. The CDR3 covers 15 residues. The CDR3 DNA sequence: TGTGCCAGCAGCTTGGGGACAGGGGGCGCCGAAAAACTGTTTTTT. Protein product: CASSLGTGGAEKLFF. Full variable domain (outside the CDR3, taken from reference TRBV5-6 and TRBJ1-4): DAGVTQSPTHLIKTRGQQVTLRCSPKSGHDTVSWYQQALGQGPQFIFQYYEEEERQRGNFPDRFSGHQFPNYSSELNVNALLLGDSALYLCASSLGTGGAEKLFFGSGTQLSVL.

This clone has a handful of counts. Here the CDR3 reads CASSLQGTRAYTF. In nucleotides, the CDR3 is TGTGCCAGCAGTTTACAGGGTACCCGGGCGTACACCTTC. This sequence joins TRBV28 and TRBJ1-2; D is perhaps TRBD1 (5 bases). CDR1 is MDHEN, CDR2 SYDVKM, per germline. CDR3 size: 13 residues. V shed 2 bases and J shed 11 bases, with 15 bases lying between them.

The chain recombines TRBV7-3 with TRBJ2-7; the match to TRBD1 covers 9 bases. From germline, CDR1 is SGHTA and CDR2 FQGTGA. The CDR3 loop spans 14 amino acids. V lost 5 bases and J lost 1; bases outside the gene matches: 3. The DNA for the CDR3 is TGTGCCAGCAGCACCGGGACAGGGTCCTACGAGCAGTACTTC. Residues: CASSTGTGSYEQYF.